These 16 T cell receptor beta chains were sequenced from one sample in a study of cytomegalovirus exposure and HLA in healthy donors. The PCR was carried out with 60 Vbeta primers and 13 Jbeta primers. Assay: immunoSEQ multiplex PCR; the TCRdb copy retains only in-frame clones and omits some. The sample has 130,000 or so clones, about 76% seen once. Sequences were obtained from PBMCs. The receptor set was obtained from a woman in her 40s in good health and CMV-seronegative.

This sequence joins TRBV23-1 and TRBJ2-7; the D is unclear. TRBV23-1 is annotated as an ORF whose role is uncertain. CDR3 size: 15 residues. Trimming took 7 bases from V and 0 from J, leaving 16 bases between them. The CDR3 spells CASTHPTTDSYEQYF. The CDR3, as DNA: TGCGCCAGCACCCACCCTACGACTGACTCCTACGAGCAGTACTTC.

The chain links TRBV6-4 to TRBJ1-2; D is unclear. V dropped 2 bases and J dropped 9 bases, with 19 bases sitting between them. Per the germline V gene, CDR1 is MRHNA and CDR2 is SNTAGT. The CDR3 loop spans 15 amino acids. The CDR3 region is CASSDGSFTGGSYTF. CDR3 DNA sequence: TGTGCCAGCAGTGACGGTTCGTTTACGGGAGGGAGCTACACCTTC.

This chain links TRBV7-2 with TRBJ2-5; tentatively, D is TRBD1 (5 bases). This CDR3 is built from 13 residues. Trimming removed 10 bases from V and 2 bases from J, with 14 bases in between. CDR1 is SGHTA and CDR2 is FQGNSA in the germline V gene. The CDR3 region has the DNA TGTGCCACCATTCAGGGTTTTCAAGAGACCCAGTACTTC. It encodes CATIQGFQETQYF.

The genes are TRBV6-5 and TRBJ2-1; tentative D call: TRBD2 (5 bases). Trimming pared 2 bases from V and 10 bases from J, leaving 15 bases between. Germline V lookup: CDR1 MNHEY, CDR2 SVGAGI. This CDR3 has 14 amino acids. The CDR3 is CASSYQRFPREQFF. The CDR3 coding sequence is TGTGCCAGCAGTTACCAGCGGTTCCCAAGAGAGCAGTTCTTC.

This chain links TRBV11-2 with TRBJ1-2; D not resolved. V lost 1 base, J lost 4 bases, and 4 bases lay in between. Germline loops: CDR1 SGHAT, CDR2 FQNNGV. There are 12 residues in the CDR3. CDR3 amino acids: CASSLARYGYTF. For the CDR3, the DNA is TGTGCCAGCAGCTTAGCTCGCTATGGCTACACCTTC.

The rearrangement links TRBV28 to TRBJ2-7; D possibly corresponds to TRBD1 (5 bases). V lost 2 bases and J lost 3, with 5 bases in between. This CDR3 is 12 amino acids long. The germline CDR1 and CDR2 sequences are MDHEN and SYDVKM. This chain's CDR3 is CASSLQGYEQYF. The CDR3 bases are TGTGCCAGCAGTTTACAGGGCTACGAGCAGTACTTC.

The chain links TRBV29-1 to TRBJ2-3; TRBD1 matches 7 bases. CDR3 size: 14 residues. V shed 4 bases, J shed 0 bases, and the junction held 4 bases outside the gene matches. Germline loops: CDR1 SQVTM, CDR2 ANQGSEA. The CDR3 DNA reads as TGCAGCGTTGGAGGCAGGGGGAGCACAGATACGCAGTATTTT. Encoded protein: CSVGGRGSTDTQYF.

This clone was picked up a small number of times. This sequence joins TRBV5-1 and TRBJ2-3; D may be TRBD1 (5 bases). V was cut by 0 bases and J by 0 bases, with 11 bases left in between. Germline V gives CDR1 SGHRS, CDR2 YFSETQ. The CDR3 totals 16 residues. The DNA of the CDR3 is TGCGCCAGCAGCTTGGGGACACTCGCTAGCACAGATACGCAGTATTTT. Encoded protein: CASSLGTLASTDTQYF.

The gene calls are TRBV5-1 and TRBJ1-4; 10 bases fit TRBD1. V lost 3 bases, J lost 5 bases, and 7 bases stayed unmatched. CDR3 size: 16 residues. Germline V gene sequence: CDR1 SGHRS, CDR2 YFSETQ. In DNA form, the CDR3 reads TGCGCCAGCAGCTCGCAGGGACAGGGGCGCAATGAAAAACTGTTTTTT. It is translated as CASSSQGQGRNEKLFF.

V usage is TRBV2 and J usage is TRBJ1-6; D is ambiguous. The CDR3 sequence is 15 residues long. Trimming left V 7 bases short and J 4 bases short, with 14 bases between. Germline V lookup: CDR1 SNHLY, CDR2 FYNNEI. CDR3 protein: CASILDRGYNSPLHF. The CDR3 DNA sequence: TGTGCCAGCATCCTGGACCGCGGGTATAATTCACCCCTCCACTTT.

V gene TRBV27 combines with J gene TRBJ1-3; TRBD1 matches at 7 bases. The trim removed 5 bases at V and 3 bases at J, leaving 7 bases unmatched. The CDR3 spans 15 residues. Germline V gene sequence: CDR1 MNHEY, CDR2 SMNVEV (reference sequence). CDR3 protein: CASSDFRGLGNTIYF. The CDR3 DNA is TGTGCCAGCAGTGACTTTAGGGGGCTTGGAAACACCATATATTTT.

J is TRBJ1-2 and V is TRBV2; D gene ambiguous. V was pared by 5 bases and J by 6 bases, with 10 bases between. The length of the CDR3 is 12 residues. CDR1 is SNHLY and CDR2 is FYNNEI in the germline V gene. The CDR3 is CASSKSRDGYTF. The CDR3 DNA sequence: TGTGCCAGCAGTAAATCACGGGATGGCTACACCTTC. Full variable domain (remainder filled in from reference TRBV2 and TRBJ1-2): EPEVTQTPSHQVTQMGQEVILRCVPISNHLYFYWYRQILGQKVEFLVSFYNNEISEKSEIFDDQFSVERPDGSNFTLKIRSTKLEDSAMYFCASSKSRDGYTFGSGTRLTVV.

The rearrangement uses TRBV15 and TRBJ2-7; a weak D match, TRBD1 (7 bases). From germline, CDR1 is LNHNV and CDR2 YYDKDF (reference sequence). The ends were cut back, 1 base at V and 5 bases at J, with 15 bases in the middle. The CDR3 has 15 amino acids. CDR3 protein: CATSRVRRGVHEQYF. The CDR3 DNA is TGTGCCACCAGCAGAGTCCGCAGGGGGGTCCACGAGCAGTACTTC. The complete variable domain, with remaining parts taken from reference TRBV15 and TRBJ2-7, reads DAMVIQNPRYQVTQFGKPVTLSCSQTLNHNVMYWYQQKSSQAPKLLFHYYDKDFNNEADTPDNFQSRRPNTSFCFLDIRSPGLGDTAMYLCATSRVRRGVHEQYFGPGTRLTVT.

The rearrangement uses TRBV6-4 and TRBJ2-1; 11 bases map to TRBD2. With 1 base clipped from V and 9 bases from J, the junction kept 8 bases outside the gene matches. CDR1 MRHNA and CDR2 SNTAGT come from the germline V gene. The CDR3 runs to 16 residues. CDR3 in amino acids: CASSDFVSGGAGEQFF. DNA for the CDR3: TGTGCCAGCAGTGACTTCGTTAGCGGGGGGGCCGGTGAGCAGTTCTTC.

This clone was found a few times. The chain employs TRBV7-9 and TRBJ1-2, with D possibly being TRBD1 (5 bases). CDR1 is SEHNR, CDR2 FQNEAQ, per germline (reference sequence). CDR3 length: 14 amino acids. V was trimmed by 5 bases and J by 5 bases, leaving 15 bases between them. CDR3 sequence: CASSLGAPYYGYTF. The CDR3 coding sequence is TGTGCCAGCAGCCTAGGGGCCCCTTATTATGGCTACACCTTC.

CDR3 protein: CASQFPPGGRANVLTF. The CDR3 DNA is TGTGCCAGTCAGTTCCCCCCAGGGGGAAGGGCCAACGTCCTGACTTTC. This chain joins TRBV28 and TRBJ2-6; 7 positions match TRBD1. V was pared by 9 bases and J by 5 bases, with 13 bases of the junction left unmatched. CDR3 length: 16 residues. The germline CDR1 and CDR2 sequences are MDHEN and SYDVKM.